The 10 T cell receptor beta chains in this list originate from one sample, sequenced in a study of blood T cell repertoires in COVID-19 (dated by TCRdb to between 2020 and 2021). Receptor amplification or capture employed the immunoSEQ multiplex PCR assay. Sourced from immuneACCESS, this table was stored by TCRdb with only in-frame sequences that have V and J called. A share of the clones is absent; for the studies checked, an unresolved V gene accounts for under half, and the remainder has no known explanation. The sample records around 300,000 clones, about 90% of which are singletons. The leading ten clones occupy more than 9% of the sample. Sequencing used PBMCs or T cells enriched from blood (not recorded which). The source of these receptors is a woman younger than 45 who had recovered from COVID-19.

The gene calls are TRBV6-1 and TRBJ2-7; tentative D call: TRBD2 (6 bases). V lost 4 bases to trimming and J lost 8 bases, with 24 bases between them. The length of the CDR3 is 16 residues. Germline loops: CDR1 MNHNS, CDR2 SASEGT. CDR3 DNA: TGTGCCAGCAGTGCCCTGACAGTGACGAGGGAGGCGAAGCAGTACTTC. Residues: CASSALTVTREAKQYF.

The chain employs TRBV28 and TRBJ2-7; D uncertain. V dropped 1 base and J dropped 9 bases, with 10 bases sitting between them. The CDR3 is made up of 12 amino acids. Germline V gene lookup returns CDR1 MDHEN and CDR2 SYDVKM. CDR3 loop: CASSLSPGGQYF. The DNA for the CDR3 is TGTGCCAGCAGTTTATCGCCCGGCGGGCAGTACTTC.

This chain connects TRBV27 to TRBJ2-7; 9 bases fit TRBD1. CDR1 MNHEY and CDR2 SMNVEV come from the germline V gene (reference sequence). This CDR3 is built from 14 residues. The V and J ends lost 4 bases and 6 bases, in that order; junction bases with no gene match: 7. The DNA of the CDR3 is TGTGCCAGCAGTTCCCCGGGACAGGGACTCGAGCAGTACTTC. It translates to CASSSPGQGLEQYF.

This clone has only one observation. The chain uses TRBV19 and TRBJ1-2; 7 bases are shared with TRBD1. Unmatched junction bases numbered 9, after V lost 0 bases and J lost 8 bases. In germline, CDR1 is LNHDA, CDR2 SQIVND (reference sequence). This CDR3 is built from 15 residues. This CDR3 is CASSIEWDRKGGYTF. The DNA of the CDR3 is TGTGCCAGTAGTATAGAGTGGGACAGAAAAGGAGGCTACACCTTC.

The chain is built from TRBV27 and TRBJ1-2, with D possibly being TRBD1 (6 bases). Trimming cost V 5 bases and J 5 bases, with 18 bases left between them. CDR3 length equals 15 residues. Germline loops: CDR1 MNHEY, CDR2 SMNVEV (reference sequence). The DNA of the CDR3 is TGTGCCAGCAGTAAGGAGACAGGTGGGGGATATGGCTACACCTTC. Amino acids: CASSKETGGGYGYTF.

This clone showed up just a few times. Here the CDR3 reads CASNPGTGGIYGYTF. CDR3 nucleotide sequence: TGTGCCAGCAACCCGGGGACAGGGGGCATCTATGGCTACACCTTC. The chain joins TRBV25-1 to TRBJ1-2; TRBD1 matches at 12 bases. V lost 7 bases and J lost 4; bases outside the gene matches: 7. In germline, CDR1 is MGHDK, CDR2 SYGVNS. The CDR3 runs to 15 residues.

V gene TRBV4-2 combines with J gene TRBJ2-1; a weak D match, TRBD2 (6 bases). The V gene's germline CDR1 is LGHNA and CDR2 YNFKEQ. The V gene lost 3 bases and the J gene lost 0 bases, with 15 bases spanning the gap. This CDR3 contains 17 residues. CDR3 protein: CASSQVVGGASYNEQFF. The CDR3 DNA reads TGTGCCAGCAGCCAGGTAGTCGGGGGAGCCTCCTACAATGAGCAGTTCTTC.

This rearrangement joins TRBV3-1 (or the pseudogene TRBV3-2) to TRBJ1-1; TRBD1 might be the D (6 bases). The CDR3 extends over 14 amino acids. The V end was cut by 1 base, the J end by 9 bases, with 15 bases between. Looked up from germline, CDR1 is LGHDT and CDR2 is YNNKEL (reference sequence). The CDR3 DNA reads as TGTGCCAGCAGCCAAGGCCGAATGGACAGCCAAGCTTTCTTT. Encoded protein: CASSQGRMDSQAFF.

The rearrangement links TRBV5-1 to TRBJ2-5; 8 bases align to TRBD2. The V gene end was trimmed by 2 bases and the J gene end by 4 bases; junction bases not matched to a gene: 1. The CDR3 totals 13 residues. Germline CDR1 and CDR2: SGHRS and YFSETQ. The CDR3: CASSFLAGETQYF. The CDR3 nucleotides read TGCGCCAGCAGCTTCCTAGCGGGAGAGACCCAGTACTTC.

The chain couples TRBV28 to TRBJ1-2; D unresolved. V was shortened by 8 bases and J by 5 bases, with 15 bases between the two germline ends. Per the germline V gene, CDR1 is MDHEN and CDR2 is SYDVKM. The CDR3 covers 13 residues. The CDR3 spells CASLDSPGYGYTF. CDR3 coding DNA: TGTGCCAGCCTCGACTCTCCGGGGTATGGCTACACCTTC.